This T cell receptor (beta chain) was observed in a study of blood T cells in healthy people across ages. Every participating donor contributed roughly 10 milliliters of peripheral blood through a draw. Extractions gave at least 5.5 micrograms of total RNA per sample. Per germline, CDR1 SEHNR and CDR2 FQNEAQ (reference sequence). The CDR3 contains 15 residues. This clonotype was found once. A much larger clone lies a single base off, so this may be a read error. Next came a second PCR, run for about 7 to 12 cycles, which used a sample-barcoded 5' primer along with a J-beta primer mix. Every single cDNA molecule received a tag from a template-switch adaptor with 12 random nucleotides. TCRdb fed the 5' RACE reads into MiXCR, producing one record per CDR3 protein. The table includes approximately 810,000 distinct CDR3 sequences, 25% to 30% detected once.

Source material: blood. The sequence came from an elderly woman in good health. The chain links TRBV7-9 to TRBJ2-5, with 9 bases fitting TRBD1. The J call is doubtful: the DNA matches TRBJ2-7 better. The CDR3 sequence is CASSPDGTGFDEQYF. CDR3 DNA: TGTGCCAGCAGCCCTGACGGGACAGGGTTCGACGAGCAGTACTTC.